This is a list of T cell receptor beta chains from one sample in a study of shared clonotypes between healthy human individuals. Assay: immunoSEQ multiplex PCR; the TCRdb copy retains only in-frame clones and omits some. This sample has millions of clones, with about 95% found just once. The sequenced material came from naive CD8+ T cells sorted from blood. These receptors were collected from a young man in good health. The CDR3 runs from the conserved cysteine through the conserved F or W. A D gene is named only where the DNA matches it firmly. Expanded clones are given a class, and other clones once, few, many or no size at all.

>TRBJ2-3|TRBD1|-|TRBV6-5
TGTGCCAGCAGTTATTCCCGGGACAGGGGTCCAGATACGCAGTATTTT
CASSYSRDRGPDTQYF
>TRBJ2-3|-|-|TRBV2
TGTGCCAGCAGCTCGGGGGAGGGGGGCACAGATACGCAGTATTTT
CASSSGEGGTDTQYF
>TRBJ1-4|-|-|TRBV21-1
TGTGCCAGCACCCACGGCCCAACTAATGAAAAACTGTTTTTT
CASTHGPTNEKLFF
>TRBJ2-2|TRBD2|-|TRBV10-1
TGCGCCAGCAGCTATCTAGCGGGAGACCCGACCGGGGAGCTGTTTTTT
CASSYLAGDPTGELFF
>TRBJ2-3|TRBD2|-|TRBV6-5
TGTGCCAGCAGTTACGGGCTAGCGGGAGGGCCAGATACGCAGTATTTT
CASSYGLAGGPDTQYF
>TRBJ2-3|TRBD1|-|TRBV6-1
TGTGCCAGCAGTCGGGACAGGTGGGGCACAGATACGCAGTATTTT
CASSRDRWGTDTQYF
>TRBJ1-1|TRBD1|-|TRBV30
TGTGCCTGGAGTGTAACGGGACAGGGATTTCGGGAAGCTTTCTTT
CAWSVTGQGFREAFF
>TRBJ2-5|-|-|TRBV5-1
TGCGCCAGCAGGCCACTCAGGGTTCAAGAGACCCAGTACTTC
CASRPLRVQETQYF
>TRBJ1-5|-|-|TRBV18
TGTGCCAGCCCCAATCAGCCCCAGCATTTT
CASPNQPQHF
>TRBJ2-3|TRBD1|-|TRBV5-4
TGTGCCAGCAGCCTCCAGGACAGGGATGATACGCAGTATTTT
CASSLQDRDDTQYF
>TRBJ2-5|-|-|TRBV10-3
TGTGCCATCAGTGATGGAGGATTCAGGGGCCATACGGAGACCCAGTACTTC
CAISDGGFRGHTETQYF
>TRBJ2-2|-|-|TRBV27
TGTGCCAGCAGTCCCAGATACGCGAACACCGGGGAGCTGTTTTTT
CASSPRYANTGELFF
>TRBJ1-5|TRBD1|-|TRBV6-1
TGTGCCAGCGGGGTTGGGACAGACAATCAGCCCCAGCATTTT
CASGVGTDNQPQHF
>TRBJ1-1|-|once|TRBV27
TGTGCCAGCAGTTTATCGGACGTGGGCACTGAAGCTTTCTTT
CASSLSDVGTEAFF
>TRBJ1-1|-|-|TRBV6-5
TGTGCCAGCAGTTATTGGGGGATGAGAATGAACACTGAAGCTTTCTTT
CASSYWGMRMNTEAFF
>TRBJ2-6|TRBD1|-|TRBV5-6
TGTGCCAGCAGCCCCAGCTGGGACAGGGTCGACTCTGGGGCCAACGTCCTGACTTTC
CASSPSWDRVDSGANVLTF
>TRBJ2-1|TRBD2|-|TRBV4-1
TGCGCCAGCAGCTCAACTAGCGGGGGGCCCATTGACAATGAGCAGTTCTTC
CASSSTSGGPIDNEQFF
>TRBJ2-7|-|-|TRBV27
TGTGCCAGCAGTATCACTGGGGAGCAGTACTTC
CASSITGEQYF
>TRBJ1-6|TRBD1|-|TRBV5-1
TGCGCCAGCAGCCCTGAGGGACAGGGAAATTCACCCCTCCACTTT
CASSPEGQGNSPLHF
>TRBJ2-7|-|-|TRBV5-1
TGCGCCAGCAGCTTGGTGGCGGACAGCCCCGTCGAGCAGTACTTC
CASSLVADSPVEQYF
>TRBJ1-2|TRBD1|once|TRBV10-3
TGTGCCATCAGTGATGGGACAGAGACTAACTATGGCTACACCTTC
CAISDGTETNYGYTF
>TRBJ1-2|-|-|TRBV5-6
TGTGCCAGCAGCTGGGGGGCCACGGATGGCTACACCTTC
CASSWGATDGYTF
>TRBJ2-6|-|-|TRBV2
TGTGCCAGCAGTGAATTTGCTCCAGGGTCGGGGGCCAACGTCCTGACTTTC
CASSEFAPGSGANVLTF
>TRBJ1-3|-|many|TRBV28
TGTGCCAGCAGTTTAGGGTCTTCTGGAAACACCATATATTTT
CASSLGSSGNTIYF
>TRBJ2-7|TRBD1|-|TRBV18
TGTGCCAGCTCACCGGGACAGGGGAAGCACGAGCAGTACTTC
CASSPGQGKHEQYF
>TRBJ1-2|-|-|TRBV28
TGTGCCAGCAACGACGCGGTGGAAGGGGGGGCCTATGGCTACACCTTC
CASNDAVEGGAYGYTF
>TRBJ2-7|-|once|TRBV6-6
TGTGCCAGCAGTATCTCAGGGGACGAGCAGTACTTC
CASSISGDEQYF
>TRBJ1-1|-|-|TRBV5-8
TGTGCCAGCAGCTTGGCAGCGGCTGAAGCTTTCTTT
CASSLAAAEAFF
>TRBJ1-1|TRBD1|-|TRBV27
TGTGCCAGCAGTTCCGGACAGGGAGTTTCGTTGAACACTGAAGCTTTCTTT
CASSSGQGVSLNTEAFF
>TRBJ2-3|-|-|TRBV7-2
TGTGCCAGCAGACAAAAGGTGGCTAGCACAGATACGCAGTATTTT
CASRQKVASTDTQYF
>TRBJ1-4|-|-|TRBV18
TGTGCCAGCTCACCCTACAGCGTTAAAAATGAAAAACTGTTTTTT
CASSPYSVKNEKLFF
>TRBJ2-7|-|-|TRBV13
TGTGCCAGCAGCTTAGGGGCTAGCGAGGCCTACGAGCAGTACTTC
CASSLGASEAYEQYF
>TRBJ1-1|-|-|TRBV13
TGTGCCAGCACGGGCCTGAACACTGAAGCTTTCTTT
CASTGLNTEAFF
>TRBJ2-7|-|-|TRBV5-1
TGCGCCAGCAGCATTGGACGGGGCTACGAGCAGTACTTC
CASSIGRGYEQYF
>TRBJ2-1|TRBD2|-|TRBV6-5
TGTGCCAGCAGTTACGAAGCGGGAGGGAACAATGAGCAGTTCTTC
CASSYEAGGNNEQFF
>TRBJ2-7|-|-|TRBV14
TGTGCCAGCAGCACGGACGGGAGCTCCTACGAGCAGTACTTC
CASSTDGSSYEQYF
>TRBJ2-3|TRBD2|-|TRBV5-6
TGTGCCAGCAATACTATAGCGGGGGGGCAGACAGATACGCAGTATTTT
CASNTIAGGQTDTQYF
>TRBJ2-7|-|-|TRBV27
TGTGCCAGCCGGGACCTGGCCGAGCAGTACTTC
CASRDLAEQYF
>TRBJ1-2|-|-|TRBV30
TGTGCCTGGGGCAGCTCGGACACCTTC
CAWGSSDTF
>TRBJ2-7|TRBD1|-|TRBV28
TGTGCCAGCATCCGAACAGGGGAAACCTACGAGCAGTACTTC
CASIRTGETYEQYF
>TRBJ2-1|TRBD2|-|TRBV6-5
TGTGCCAGCAGCGGGCGGGAGGACTCCTACAATGAGCAGTTCTTC
CASSGREDSYNEQFF
>TRBJ1-3|-|-|TRBV30
TGTGCCTGGACCCCCCCCTGGGGACGTGCCTACCTCTCTGGAAACACCATATATTTT
CAWTPPWGRAYLSGNTIYF
>TRBJ2-7|-|-|TRBV6-5
TGTGCCAGCAGTAGGGGGGAACTACTTCACGAGCAGTACTTC
CASSRGELLHEQYF
>TRBJ1-1|-|-|TRBV4-1
TGCGCCAGCAGCCAAGGGAGGGAAGGACCCAACACTGAAGCTTTCTTT
CASSQGREGPNTEAFF
>TRBJ2-7|-|-|TRBV6-1
TGTGCCAGCAGCACAGAGAATTCCTACGAGCAGTACTTC
CASSTENSYEQYF
>TRBJ2-1|-|-|TRBV9
TGTGCCAGCAGCGTAGAAGAGGATGAGCAGTTCTTC
CASSVEEDEQFF
>TRBJ2-3|TRBD1|-|TRBV7-9
TGTGCCAGCAGCTTACCCAACAGGGGGGCGGGCACAGATACGCAGTATTTT
CASSLPNRGAGTDTQYF
>TRBJ1-2|TRBD1|-|TRBV4-1
TGCGCCAGCAGCCAAGTCACGGGACAGGGGGCGATAGGCTACACCTTC
CASSQVTGQGAIGYTF
>TRBJ2-3|-|-|TRBV28
TGTGCCAGCAGTTTTGTGGCAGTTAGCACAGATACGCAGTATTTT
CASSFVAVSTDTQYF
>TRBJ1-2|-|-|TRBV4-1
TGCGCCAGCAGCCAAGCATTCGACCTGAGTCCCCCTGACGGCTACACCTTC
CASSQAFDLSPPDGYTF
>TRBJ2-2|TRBD2|-|TRBV13
TGTGCCAGCAGCTTAGCGGCTAGCGGCTACACCGGGGAGCTGTTTTTT
CASSLAASGYTGELFF
>TRBJ1-1|TRBD1|-|TRBV2
TGTGCCAGCAGTGAAGATCGAGGGACAGGGCTCACTGAAGCTTTCTTT
CASSEDRGTGLTEAFF
>TRBJ2-7|-|-|TRBV27
TGTGCCAGCAGGCCGGAGGGGCCCTACGAGCAGTACTTC
CASRPEGPYEQYF
>TRBJ2-2|-|-|TRBV28
TGTGCCAGCAGTTTGGTTGGCAGTAACACCGGGGAGCTGTTTTTT
CASSLVGSNTGELFF
>TRBJ2-1|-|-|TRBV28
TGTGCCAGCAGTTCCTGGGGCGGATCCTACAATGAGCAGTTCTTC
CASSSWGGSYNEQFF
>TRBJ1-1|TRBD1|-|TRBV9
TGTGCCAGCAGCGTTGAGGGGGCGGGAACTGAAGCTTTCTTT
CASSVEGAGTEAFF
>TRBJ2-7|-|-|TRBV10-3
TGTGCCATCAGCCGGGACTTCGAGCAGTACTTC
CAISRDFEQYF
>TRBJ2-6|-|-|TRBV9
TGTGCCAGCAGCGTAGGTCCAGGGGAGGTGAGCTCTGGGGCCAACGTCCTGACTTTC
CASSVGPGEVSSGANVLTF
>TRBJ1-2|-|-|TRBV6-5
TGTGCCAGCAGTTTTGACCTAAGCAGGGGCTACACCTTC
CASSFDLSRGYTF
>TRBJ2-1|TRBD2|-|TRBV11-3
TGTGCCAGCAGCTTAGATGCCCCGGGTAGGACTAGCGGCACCTACAATGAGCAGTTCTTC
CASSLDAPGRTSGTYNEQFF